The 26 T cell receptor beta chains below were found in one sample sequenced in a study of PD-L1 blockade in urothelial cancer. The repertoire was sequenced with immunoSEQ multiplex PCR; TCRdb's copy has only in-frame clones and lacks some. This sample carries some 45,000 clones, 88% of them seen once, and the ten largest clones take 20% to 30%. Time point given: pretreatment peripheral blood. The specimen was PBMCs, collected around atezolizumab (anti-PD-L1) treatment. The receptors were gathered from a donor aged 40 or older with urothelial cancer.

The CDR3 region is CASSQPTRDSRYEQYF. In DNA form, the CDR3 reads TGCGCCAGCAGCCAGCCCACACGGGACTCCCGCTACGAGCAGTACTTC. The V gene is TRBV4-1, the J gene TRBJ2-7, with TRBD2 as a possible D gene (6 bases). V lost 3 bases, J lost 3 bases, and 18 bases lay in between. Germline assignment: CDR1 MGHRA and CDR2 YSYEKL. The CDR3 has 16 amino acids.

This clone has just a few counts. The rearrangement joins TRBV5-6 to TRBJ2-1; a weak D match, TRBD2 (7 bases). Germline V gene lookup returns CDR1 SGHDT and CDR2 YYEEEE. V was shortened by 1 base and J by 16 bases, with 27 bases between the two germline ends. This CDR3 region has 16 residues. CDR3 sequence reads: CASSLYSLGGTSGGFF. The CDR3 DNA reads TGTGCCAGCAGCTTGTACAGCTTGGGAGGGACATCTGGGGGTTTCTTC.

The J gene is TRBJ2-1, the V gene TRBV6-5, with a tentative D call TRBD2 (6 bases). Trimming left V 4 bases short and J 4 bases short, with 11 bases between. Germline CDR1 MNHEY, CDR2 SVGAGI. The CDR3 spans 14 residues. The CDR3 bases are TGTGCCAGCAGTTTTGGTCGGGGGTACAATGAGCAGTTCTTC. Amino acid sequence: CASSFGRGYNEQFF.

This chain connects TRBV10-3 to TRBJ2-7; 9 bases align to TRBD1. The CDR3 is made up of 15 amino acids. Germline assignment: CDR1 ENHRY and CDR2 SYGVKD. V lost 7 bases, J lost 5 bases, and 12 bases stayed unmatched. The CDR3 reads CAITQPGTGWNEQYF. The CDR3 bases are TGTGCCATCACCCAGCCCGGGACAGGGTGGAACGAGCAGTACTTC.

The gene calls are TRBV7-9 and TRBJ1-4; weak D call: TRBD1 (6 bases). This CDR3 has 14 amino acids. V was clipped by 4 bases and J by 5 bases, with 11 bases between them. The germline V gene has CDR1 SEHNR and CDR2 FQNEAQ (reference sequence). The CDR3 loop reads CASSSTGTNEKLFF. The DNA of the CDR3 is TGTGCCAGCAGCTCGACGGGGACAAATGAAAAACTGTTTTTT.

V usage is TRBV21-1 and J usage is TRBJ2-1; the D call in the table, TRBD2, was not verified against the DNA. TRBV21-1 counts as a pseudogene. The CDR3 runs to 16 residues. The CDR3 DNA reads as TGTGCCAGCAGCAAACTAGCGGGAGGGCCCTGGGTTGAGCAGTTCTTC. As protein: CASSKLAGGPWVEQFF.

The chain couples TRBV18 to TRBJ1-1, with 7 positions matching TRBD1. The length of the CDR3 is 16 residues. The germline V gene encodes CDR1 KGHSH and CDR2 LQKENI. With V trimmed by 0 bases and J by 8 bases, 12 bases remained unmatched. DNA for the CDR3: TGTGCCAGCTCACCACCGGGACAGCTGGTCAAAGGAGAAGCTTTCTTT. This translates into CASSPPGQLVKGEAFF.

V is TRBV4-2 and J is TRBJ2-5, with 12 bases aligning to TRBD2. The CDR3 consists of 18 residues. The V segment lost 0 bases and the J segment 5 bases; nucleotides outside the gene matches: 10. Germline lookup yields CDR1 LGHNA and CDR2 YNFKEQ. In DNA, the CDR3 is TGTGCCAGCAGCCAAGATACTCGGTCTAGCGGGAGGGTGGAGACCCAGTACTTC. Translated: CASSQDTRSSGRVETQYF.

This rearrangement joins TRBV29-1 to TRBJ2-3; 8 nucleotides match TRBD2. This CDR3 is built from 14 residues. The J segment lost 2 bases and the V segment lost 2 bases, leaving 3 bases of the junction unmatched. Germline V gives CDR1 SQVTM, CDR2 ANQGSEA. In DNA form, the CDR3 reads TGCAGCGTTGAAACTAGCGGTTACACAGATACGCAGTATTTT. Translation: CSVETSGYTDTQYF.

J is TRBJ2-3 and V is TRBV10-3; 8 nucleotides align to TRBD2. V dropped 10 bases and J dropped 2; count of bases not matched to a gene: 8. The V gene's germline CDR1 is ENHRY and CDR2 SYGVKD. This CDR3 region has 14 residues. As DNA, the CDR3 is TGTGCCACCAATGGAGCGGGAGCCACAGATACGCAGTATTTT. This translates into CATNGAGATDTQYF.

The CDR3 sequence: CASSVAGDPTYEQYF. The CDR3 DNA is TGTGCCAGCAGCGTAGCGGGGGACCCTACTTACGAGCAGTACTTC. J is TRBJ2-7 and V is TRBV9, with a possible D match to TRBD2 (6 bases). The CDR3 is 15 amino acids. Trimming took off 0 bases at V and 4 bases at J, with 14 bases between the two ends. Germline CDR1 is SGDLS and CDR2 is YYNGEE.

DNA of the CDR3: TGTGCCAGCAGTTTTACGGGGGTAGATGGCTACACCTTC. Protein sequence: CASSFTGVDGYTF. V is TRBV28 and J is TRBJ1-2; D perhaps matches TRBD1 (5 bases). The germline CDR1 and CDR2 sequences are MDHEN and SYDVKM. The CDR3 loop spans 13 amino acids. Trimming pared 3 bases from V and 6 bases from J, leaving 11 bases between.

There are a few counts of this clone. The CDR3 nucleotides read TGTGCCAGTAGTATAGGGGCAGCATATAGCAATCAGCCCCAGCATTTT. Translating it yields CASSIGAAYSNQPQHF. V gene TRBV19 combines with J gene TRBJ1-5; D gene ambiguous. The V and J ends lost 1 base and 0 bases respectively, with 10 bases between them. Germline CDR1 is LNHDA and CDR2 is SQIVND (reference sequence). The CDR3 totals 16 residues.

The chain employs TRBV7-3 and TRBJ2-1, with 9 bases lining up with TRBD2. This CDR3 spans 15 amino acids. Trimming took 4 bases from V and 1 from J; bases not matched to a gene: 2. Germline lookup yields CDR1 SGHTA and CDR2 FQGTGA. This CDR3 reads CASSSTSGSYNEQFF. The CDR3, as DNA: TGTGCCAGCAGCTCCACTAGCGGGTCCTACAATGAGCAGTTCTTC.

The chain employs TRBV20-1 and TRBJ2-1, with 7 bases matching TRBD2. From germline, CDR1 is DFQATT and CDR2 SNEGSKA (reference sequence). There are 11 residues in the CDR3. After removal of 6 bases from V and 9 bases from J, the junction contained 5 bases not matched to a gene. CDR3 sequence reads: CSATSGTEQFF. The CDR3 bases are TGCAGTGCAACGAGCGGGACTGAGCAGTTCTTC.

The V gene is TRBV11-3, the J gene TRBJ2-4; TRBD2 aligns across 13 bases. The CDR3 runs 17 residues. CDR1 and CDR2 from the germline V gene are SGHNT and YENEEA. The J segment lost 0 bases and the V segment lost 5 bases, leaving 4 bases of the junction unmatched. CDR3 residues: CASSLGTSGIAKNIQYF. CDR3 DNA: TGTGCCAGCAGCCTAGGGACTAGCGGGATAGCCAAAAACATTCAGTACTTC.

The chain is built from TRBV10-2 and TRBJ2-3, with TRBD2 matching 9 bases. In germline, CDR1 is WSHSY, CDR2 SAAADI. V lost 5 bases and J lost 4; bases outside the gene matches: 7. The CDR3 sequence is 15 residues long. The DNA of the CDR3 is TGCGCCAGCAGTTTGGAGCGGGGGGCCGCAGATACGCAGTATTTT. Translating gives CASSLERGAADTQYF.

The V call is TRBV7-2, the J call TRBJ2-7, with 7 nucleotides matching TRBD1. Trimming removed 1 base from V and 4 bases from J; junction bases left unmatched: 7. Germline-derived CDR1 and CDR2 are SGHTA and FQGNSA. This CDR3 has 15 residues. The CDR3 loop reads CASSLGSGQQYEQYF. As DNA, the CDR3 is TGTGCCAGCAGCTTAGGTTCGGGACAGCAATACGAGCAGTACTTC.

V and J are TRBV16 and TRBJ2-6, with no clear D. The CDR3 has 15 amino acids. Germline CDR1 is KGHSY and CDR2 is FQNENV. V lost 3 bases and J 1 base, leaving 7 bases between the germline ends. CDR3 region: CASSHPFSGANVLTF. The CDR3 nucleotides read TGTGCCAGCAGCCATCCTTTTTCTGGGGCCAACGTCCTGACTTTC.

The chain carries TRBV6-5 and TRBJ1-1; tentatively, D is TRBD1 (6 bases). The CDR3 totals 15 residues. Per the germline V gene, CDR1 is MNHEY and CDR2 is SVGAGI. The V gene lost 0 bases and the J gene lost 5 bases, with 13 bases spanning the gap. The CDR3 bases are TGTGCCAGCAGTTACTCGAGGGGGTTTGGGACTGAAGCTTTCTTT. It encodes CASSYSRGFGTEAFF.

The rearrangement joins TRBV7-9 to TRBJ2-2; 8 bases map to TRBD1. Losses at the gene ends were 5 bases for V and 6 bases for J; bases not matched to a gene: 14. Germline V gives CDR1 SEHNR, CDR2 FQNEAQ (reference sequence). The CDR3 is 17 residues long. CDR3 in amino acids: CASSPRTGTHLAGELFF. The CDR3, as DNA: TGTGCCAGCAGCCCCCGGACAGGGACCCACCTGGCCGGGGAGCTGTTTTTT. The variable domain in full, with the rest retrieved from reference TRBV7-9 and TRBJ2-2, is DTGVSQNPRHKITKRGQNVTFRCDPISEHNRLYWYRQTLGQGPEFLTYFQNEAQLEKSRLLSDRFSAERPKGSFSTLEIQRTEQGDSAMYLCASSPRTGTHLAGELFFGEGSRLTVL.

The chain has TRBV4-1 and TRBJ2-7, with D possibly TRBD2 on 5 matching bases. Germline V gene sequence: CDR1 MGHRA, CDR2 YSYEKL. This CDR3 region has 13 residues. The V and J ends lost 4 bases and 6 bases respectively, with 13 bases between them. The DNA of the CDR3 is TGCGCCAGCAGCCGGGATGGACTCTCCGAGCAGTACTTC. Its translation is CASSRDGLSEQYF.

The CDR3 loop is CASSQWLGLAANEQFF. The CDR3 DNA sequence: TGTGCCAGCAGCCAATGGTTGGGACTAGCGGCCAATGAGCAGTTCTTC. The chain combines TRBV5-6 with TRBJ2-1; 11 bases agree with TRBD2. The V segment lost 4 bases and the J segment 6 bases; nucleotides outside the gene matches: 9. This CDR3 is 16 amino acids long. CDR1 and CDR2 from the germline V gene are SGHDT and YYEEEE.

J is TRBJ2-7 and V is TRBV7-2; D ambiguous. In germline, CDR1 is SGHTA, CDR2 FQGNSA. This CDR3 is built from 12 residues. V was clipped by 5 bases and J by 3 bases, with 8 bases between them. CDR3: CASSPTGYEQYF. CDR3 DNA sequence: TGTGCCAGCAGCCCCACCGGCTACGAGCAGTACTTC.

V usage is TRBV19 and J usage is TRBJ1-5; D may be TRBD1 (5 bases). Looked up from germline, CDR1 is LNHDA and CDR2 is SQIVND (reference sequence). The CDR3 contains 15 residues. V was clipped by 0 bases and J by 9 bases, with 15 bases between them. CDR3 nucleotide sequence: TGTGCCAGTAGTATAGATCCGCAGGGCCCACGGCCCCAGCATTTT. Protein product: CASSIDPQGPRPQHF.

DNA for the CDR3: TGTGCCAGCAGCTTAGGGCTAGAATCCTACAATGAGCAGTTCTTC. Amino acid sequence: CASSLGLESYNEQFF. This rearrangement joins TRBV7-9 to TRBJ2-1, with D hard to call. The CDR3 loop spans 15 amino acids. Germline CDR1 is SEHNR and CDR2 is FQNEAQ (reference sequence). Trimming took off 1 base at V and 1 base at J, with 8 bases between the two ends.